Described below is a single T cell receptor beta chain sequence and its context. The antigen is undetermined. The source of the sample is a study of cytomegalovirus exposure and HLA in healthy donors. Across the whole study: A previous analysis identified approximately 120 million unique TCR beta sequences derived from some 170 million T cells.

Both 60 Vbeta primers and 13 Jbeta primers went into the PCR. The method was immunoSEQ multiplex PCR; TCRdb's version includes in-frame clones alone and lacks a portion of them. The table records 150,000 to 200,000 clones, around 68% of them present only once. Study-wide findings and caveats: Reportedly, TCR beta sequences accurately predicted HLA-A and HLA-B alleles in most subjects.

Sample: PBMCs. The sequence derives from a man between 45 and 60 years old in good health and CMV-seronegative.

DNA of the CDR3: TGTGCCAGTAGTCCAGGACAGGGGGCGGCCGGTCGGGAGCAGTACTTC. Translating it yields CASSPGQGAAGREQYF. The rearrangement joins TRBV19 to TRBJ2-7; 11 bases are shared with TRBD1. J gave up 7 bases and V 5 bases, and 13 bases lay outside the gene matches. The CDR3 loop spans 16 amino acids. CDR1 LNHDA and CDR2 SQIVND come from the germline V gene (reference sequence).